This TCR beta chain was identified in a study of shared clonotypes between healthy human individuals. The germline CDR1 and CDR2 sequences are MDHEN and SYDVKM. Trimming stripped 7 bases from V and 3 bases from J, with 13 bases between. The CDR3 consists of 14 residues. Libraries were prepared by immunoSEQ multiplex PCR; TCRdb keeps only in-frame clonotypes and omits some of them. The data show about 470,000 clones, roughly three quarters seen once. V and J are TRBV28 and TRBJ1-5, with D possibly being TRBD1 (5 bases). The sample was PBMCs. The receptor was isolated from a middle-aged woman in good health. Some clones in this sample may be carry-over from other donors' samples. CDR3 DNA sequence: TGTGCCAGCACCTCCCCGGGACCCAATCAGCCCCAGCATTTT. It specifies CASTSPGPNQPQHF.